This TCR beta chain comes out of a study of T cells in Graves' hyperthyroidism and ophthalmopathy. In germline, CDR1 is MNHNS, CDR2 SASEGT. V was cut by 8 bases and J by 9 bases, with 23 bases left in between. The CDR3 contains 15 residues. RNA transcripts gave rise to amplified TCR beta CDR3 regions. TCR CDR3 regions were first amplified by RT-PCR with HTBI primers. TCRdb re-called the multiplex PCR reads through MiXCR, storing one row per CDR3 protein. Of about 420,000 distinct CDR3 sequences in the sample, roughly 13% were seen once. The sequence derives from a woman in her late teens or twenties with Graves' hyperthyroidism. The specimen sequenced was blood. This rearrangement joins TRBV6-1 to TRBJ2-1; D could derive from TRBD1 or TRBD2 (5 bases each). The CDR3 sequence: CASLGIRDLNTEQFF. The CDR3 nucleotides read TGTGCCAGCCTAGGGATCCGGGACCTAAACACTGAGCAGTTCTTC.